Listed below are T cell receptor beta chains from one sample, sequenced in a study of shared T cell receptors in the human thymus. Clones were read by immunoSEQ multiplex PCR, and TCRdb kept only the in-frame ones, dropping some. This table has approximately 490,000 clones, approximately 80% appearing once. This sample was also put to use in a study of human thymus T cells.

The sequencing sample was made of thymocytes. Source of these receptors: a boy under three years old with a congenital heart defect. Each CDR3 is given with its conserved first and last residue. D genes are given only for firm matches. The listing skips clone size in some rows; elsewhere it reads once, few, many or a size class.

CDR3nt: TGTGCCAGCAGCGTAATAGGACTAGCGGGAGAGTTGACAGATACGCAGTATTTT
CDR3aa: CASSVIGLAGELTDTQYF
j_gene: TRBJ2-3
d_gene: TRBD2
abundance: .
v_gene: TRBV9

CDR3nt: TGTGCCAGTAGTATAGACCCCCGGGAGTGGCCCCTCGGTGAAAAACTGTTTTTT
CDR3aa: CASSIDPREWPLGEKLFF
j_gene: TRBJ1-4
d_gene: .
abundance: once
v_gene: TRBV19

CDR3nt: TGCGCCAGCGCCGAGGGAGCAGATACGCAGTATTTT
CDR3aa: CASAEGADTQYF
j_gene: TRBJ2-3
d_gene: .
abundance: few
v_gene: TRBV5-1

CDR3nt: TGTGCCAGCAGCCTAGGGGGACACAAGAACTATGGCTACACCTTC
CDR3aa: CASSLGGHKNYGYTF
j_gene: TRBJ1-2
d_gene: .
abundance: .
v_gene: TRBV6-1

CDR3nt: TGTGCCAGCAGCTTATACAGGGAACACGAGCAGTACTTC
CDR3aa: CASSLYREHEQYF
j_gene: TRBJ2-7
d_gene: .
abundance: .
v_gene: TRBV13

CDR3nt: TGCGCCAGCAGCCAAGCAGAGAGCGGGGAGGGGGGGGAGCTGTTTTTT
CDR3aa: CASSQAESGEGGELFF
j_gene: TRBJ2-2
d_gene: TRBD2
abundance: .
v_gene: TRBV4-3

CDR3nt: TGTGCCAGCAGTTTAGGGGGACAGGGGGGCACCGGGGAGCTGTTTTTT
CDR3aa: CASSLGGQGGTGELFF
j_gene: TRBJ2-2
d_gene: TRBD1
abundance: .
v_gene: TRBV28

CDR3nt: TGTGCCAGCAGCCCACTAGCGGGAGGACGGGAGACCCAGTACTTC
CDR3aa: CASSPLAGGRETQYF
j_gene: TRBJ2-5
d_gene: TRBD2
abundance: .
v_gene: TRBV4-2

CDR3nt: TGTGCCAGCAGTGAATACAGCGGGGAGGGAACGCAGTATTTT
CDR3aa: CASSEYSGEGTQYF
j_gene: TRBJ2-3
d_gene: TRBD2
abundance: .
v_gene: TRBV25-1

CDR3nt: TGCAGCGTTGTTTTAGTTAGTCACCGGTCGGGTGGCTACACCTTC
CDR3aa: CSVVLVSHRSGGYTF
j_gene: TRBJ1-2
d_gene: .
abundance: .
v_gene: TRBV29-1

CDR3nt: TGTGCCAGTAGTATACGACAGGGGTCTGGTGGCTACACCTTC
CDR3aa: CASSIRQGSGGYTF
j_gene: TRBJ1-2
d_gene: TRBD1
abundance: .
v_gene: TRBV19

CDR3nt: TGTGCCAGCTCACCATCCGCGCGGGAGGGTAGAGAGACCCAGTACTTC
CDR3aa: CASSPSAREGRETQYF
j_gene: TRBJ2-5
d_gene: TRBD2
abundance: .
v_gene: TRBV18

CDR3nt: TGCGCCAGCAGCTTGGGGACTAGCCGGAGCTCCTACGAGCAGTACTTC
CDR3aa: CASSLGTSRSSYEQYF
j_gene: TRBJ2-7
d_gene: TRBD2
abundance: .
v_gene: TRBV5-1

CDR3nt: TGTGCTAGTTCCCGAGGAGCCCATCCCTATGGCTACACCTTC
CDR3aa: CASSRGAHPYGYTF
j_gene: TRBJ1-2
d_gene: .
abundance: .
v_gene: TRBV12-5

CDR3nt: TGCAGGGAATTTTTACGGGTACCCAACACTGAAGCTTTCTTT
CDR3aa: CREFLRVPNTEAFF
j_gene: TRBJ1-1
d_gene: .
abundance: .
v_gene: TRBV29-1

CDR3nt: TGTGCCATCAGTGAGAGGAGGGGCCGTTACACCTTC
CDR3aa: CAISERRGRYTF
j_gene: TRBJ1-2
d_gene: .
abundance: .
v_gene: TRBV10-3

CDR3nt: TGTGCCAGCAGCCAAGATCCGCCAGCAACTAATGAAAAACTGTTTTTT
CDR3aa: CASSQDPPATNEKLFF
j_gene: TRBJ1-4
d_gene: .
abundance: .
v_gene: TRBV4-2

CDR3nt: TGTGCCAGCAGTTTAACAGGGGAGGCAGTTCAAGAGACCCAGTACTTC
CDR3aa: CASSLTGEAVQETQYF
j_gene: TRBJ2-5
d_gene: .
abundance: .
v_gene: TRBV27

CDR3nt: TGTGCCAGCAGCCCGAGGGGGGGTTTCTTCTATGGCTACACCTTC
CDR3aa: CASSPRGGFFYGYTF
j_gene: TRBJ1-2
d_gene: .
abundance: .
v_gene: TRBV11-2

CDR3nt: TGTGCCAGCAGTCCCCGGGGAGTCTATGGCTACACCTTC
CDR3aa: CASSPRGVYGYTF
j_gene: TRBJ1-2
d_gene: .
abundance: once
v_gene: TRBV2

CDR3nt: TGTGCCAGCAGTCGGAGGAATGAAAAACTGTTTTTT
CDR3aa: CASSRRNEKLFF
j_gene: TRBJ1-4
d_gene: .
abundance: .
v_gene: TRBV27

CDR3nt: TGTGCCAGCAGCTCAATGGACAGGGGTGGAAACACCATATATTTT
CDR3aa: CASSSMDRGGNTIYF
j_gene: TRBJ1-3
d_gene: TRBD1
abundance: .
v_gene: TRBV11-3

CDR3nt: TGTGCCAGCAGCTTGCATCGAGGGACAGGGGACGACAAGGGAGGAAACACCATATATTTT
CDR3aa: CASSLHRGTGDDKGGNTIYF
j_gene: TRBJ1-3
d_gene: TRBD1
abundance: .
v_gene: TRBV5-5

CDR3nt: TGTGCAAGTCGCAAACCTAGACTGGCGGGGGCAGTTTCTGGAAACACCATATATTTT
CDR3aa: CASRKPRLAGAVSGNTIYF
j_gene: TRBJ1-3
d_gene: .
abundance: .
v_gene: TRBV12-2

CDR3nt: TGCGCCAGCAGCCCCTCGCACACCGGGACAGGGGGAGAGACCCAGTACTTC
CDR3aa: CASSPSHTGTGGETQYF
j_gene: TRBJ2-5
d_gene: TRBD1
abundance: .
v_gene: TRBV5-1

CDR3nt: TGTGCCTGGCGCTCAGGACAAAGGGAAAAACTGTTTTTT
CDR3aa: CAWRSGQREKLFF
j_gene: TRBJ1-4
d_gene: .
abundance: .
v_gene: TRBV30

CDR3nt: TGTGCCAGCAGCCAAGATGGTGAGACCTACGAGCAGTACTTC
CDR3aa: CASSQDGETYEQYF
j_gene: TRBJ2-7
d_gene: .
abundance: once
v_gene: TRBV4-2

CDR3nt: TGCGCCAGCAGCCAAGAATATACTAGCTCGGATGAGCAGTTCTTC
CDR3aa: CASSQEYTSSDEQFF
j_gene: TRBJ2-1
d_gene: .
abundance: few
v_gene: TRBV4-3

CDR3nt: TGCGCCAGCAGCCAAGGCTTGTGGGCCTCCGTCGAGCAGTACTTC
CDR3aa: CASSQGLWASVEQYF
j_gene: TRBJ2-7
d_gene: .
abundance: .
v_gene: TRBV4-1

CDR3nt: TGTGCCAGCAGCGAGAGGACAGGGTGGGCCACTGAAGCTTTCTTT
CDR3aa: CASSERTGWATEAFF
j_gene: TRBJ1-1
d_gene: TRBD1
abundance: once
v_gene: TRBV2

CDR3nt: TGTGCCAGCTCACCACGAACCCCGACAGGGGTCTATGGCTACACCTTC
CDR3aa: CASSPRTPTGVYGYTF
j_gene: TRBJ1-2
d_gene: TRBD1
abundance: .
v_gene: TRBV18

CDR3nt: TGTGCCAGCAGTCTCCGACTAGCGGGGTTTGAGGACTACGAGCAGTACTTC
CDR3aa: CASSLRLAGFEDYEQYF
j_gene: TRBJ2-7
d_gene: TRBD2
abundance: .
v_gene: TRBV28

CDR3nt: TGCGCCAGCGGGACTAGTCTACCGGGGGAGCAGTACTTC
CDR3aa: CASGTSLPGEQYF
j_gene: TRBJ2-7
d_gene: TRBD2
abundance: .
v_gene: TRBV4-1

CDR3nt: TGTGCCAGCAGGCCCCGTGCCCGTAACATTATGAACACTGAAGCTTTCTTT
CDR3aa: CASRPRARNIMNTEAFF
j_gene: TRBJ1-1
d_gene: .
abundance: .
v_gene: TRBV28

CDR3nt: TGCAGCGTTGGGAATAACGGGGACAATGAGCAGTTCTTC
CDR3aa: CSVGNNGDNEQFF
j_gene: TRBJ2-1
d_gene: .
abundance: .
v_gene: TRBV29-1

CDR3nt: TGTGCCAGCAGCTTAGATACAGCAGGGGGGAACTATGGCTACACCTTC
CDR3aa: CASSLDTAGGNYGYTF
j_gene: TRBJ1-2
d_gene: TRBD1
abundance: .
v_gene: TRBV11-2

CDR3nt: TGTGCCAGCAGCTCCGGACTAGCGGGAGTCAACACCGGGGAGCTGTTTTTT
CDR3aa: CASSSGLAGVNTGELFF
j_gene: TRBJ2-2
d_gene: TRBD2
abundance: .
v_gene: TRBV7-2

CDR3nt: TGCGCCAGCAGCTTGCGTTTGCTAGCGGAGATGAACACCGGGGAGCTGTTTTTT
CDR3aa: CASSLRLLAEMNTGELFF
j_gene: TRBJ2-2
d_gene: TRBD2
abundance: .
v_gene: TRBV5-1

CDR3nt: TGTGCCAGCAGCTTCCCGGGACAGGGCGTCGTAGAGAATCAGCCCCAGCATTTT
CDR3aa: CASSFPGQGVVENQPQHF
j_gene: TRBJ1-5
d_gene: TRBD1
abundance: .
v_gene: TRBV28

CDR3nt: TGCGCCAGCAGCTTAGCGGGAGATACGCAGTATTTT
CDR3aa: CASSLAGDTQYF
j_gene: TRBJ2-3
d_gene: .
abundance: once
v_gene: TRBV5-1

CDR3nt: TGTGCCAGCAGTACAGGGAACTATGGCTACACCTTC
CDR3aa: CASSTGNYGYTF
j_gene: TRBJ1-2
d_gene: .
abundance: .
v_gene: TRBV28

CDR3nt: TGTGCCAGCAGTGGACAGGTCTATGGCTACACCTTC
CDR3aa: CASSGQVYGYTF
j_gene: TRBJ1-2
d_gene: TRBD1
abundance: once
v_gene: TRBV28

CDR3nt: TGTGCCAGCAGCGTAGTGGGACTAGCGGTTACGGATCTCACAGATACGCAGTATTTT
CDR3aa: CASSVVGLAVTDLTDTQYF
j_gene: TRBJ2-3
d_gene: TRBD2
abundance: .
v_gene: TRBV9

CDR3nt: TGTGCCCGCGAGCCGAGGGCCGGGGAAAACATTCAGTACTTC
CDR3aa: CAREPRAGENIQYF
j_gene: TRBJ2-4
d_gene: .
abundance: once
v_gene: TRBV30

CDR3nt: TGTGCCAGCAGCTTAGCCGCGACAAGGAGGCCCCACTACGAGCAGTACTTC
CDR3aa: CASSLAATRRPHYEQYF
j_gene: TRBJ2-7
d_gene: .
abundance: once
v_gene: TRBV7-8

CDR3nt: TGCGCCAGCAGTGGCAGGTCTTCCGGGGAGCTGTTTTTT
CDR3aa: CASSGRSSGELFF
j_gene: TRBJ2-2
d_gene: .
abundance: .
v_gene: TRBV5-1

CDR3nt: TGTGCCAGCAGCTCGGTCTCCTACGAGCAGTACTTC
CDR3aa: CASSSVSYEQYF
j_gene: TRBJ2-7
d_gene: .
abundance: .
v_gene: TRBV7-6

CDR3nt: TGTGCCAGCAGCCCCCGACGGGGGAGCCGCGGCCCCTACGAGCAGTACTTC
CDR3aa: CASSPRRGSRGPYEQYF
j_gene: TRBJ2-7
d_gene: .
abundance: .
v_gene: TRBV9

CDR3nt: TGTGCCAGCAGTGAAGGACAGGCCTTTGGCTATGGCTACACCTTC
CDR3aa: CASSEGQAFGYGYTF
j_gene: TRBJ1-2
d_gene: .
abundance: .
v_gene: TRBV6-1

CDR3nt: TGTGCCAGCAGTTTAAGGCTTCGCGGGCATTACGAGCAGTACTTC
CDR3aa: CASSLRLRGHYEQYF
j_gene: TRBJ2-7
d_gene: .
abundance: .
v_gene: TRBV28

CDR3nt: TGTGCCAGCAGTCCGCCGGGACAGGGGGAGCAGTACTTC
CDR3aa: CASSPPGQGEQYF
j_gene: TRBJ2-7
d_gene: TRBD1
abundance: .
v_gene: TRBV6-5

CDR3nt: TGTGCCAGCAGGGACCTTACTAGCGGGAGGGCCGGTTTTGCCAAAAACATTCAGTACTTC
CDR3aa: CASRDLTSGRAGFAKNIQYF
j_gene: TRBJ2-4
d_gene: TRBD2
abundance: .
v_gene: TRBV28

CDR3nt: TGTGCCAGCTCACCACCAGGTGATACAATTATTGGGACTAGCGGGACATACACCGGGGAGCTGTTTTTT
CDR3aa: CASSPPGDTIIGTSGTYTGELFF
j_gene: TRBJ2-2
d_gene: TRBD2
abundance: .
v_gene: TRBV18

CDR3nt: TGTGCCAGCAGCCCCGGGATGCGCGGAGAGACCCAGTACTTC
CDR3aa: CASSPGMRGETQYF
j_gene: TRBJ2-5
d_gene: .
abundance: .
v_gene: TRBV7-2

CDR3nt: TGTGCCAGCAGTACCACGCATAGCGGGACGGCGAACAATGAGCAGTTCTTC
CDR3aa: CASSTTHSGTANNEQFF
j_gene: TRBJ2-1
d_gene: TRBD2
abundance: .
v_gene: TRBV25-1

CDR3nt: TGTGCCAGCAGTCTACACCACTTGGCGGGAGGGCCGAAGTTCTTC
CDR3aa: CASSLHHLAGGPKFF
j_gene: TRBJ2-1
d_gene: TRBD2
abundance: .
v_gene: TRBV6-4

CDR3nt: TGTGCCAGCAGTCCACGACAGGGGAGTAACAATGAGCAGTTCTTC
CDR3aa: CASSPRQGSNNEQFF
j_gene: TRBJ2-1
d_gene: TRBD1
abundance: .
v_gene: TRBV28

CDR3nt: TGCAGCGTTGGGCGGGGGCTGGGGGACACAGATACGCAGTATTTT
CDR3aa: CSVGRGLGDTDTQYF
j_gene: TRBJ2-3
d_gene: .
abundance: few
v_gene: TRBV29-1

CDR3nt: TGCGCCAGCAGCCCGAGGGCGGTCTCCTACGAGCAGTACTTC
CDR3aa: CASSPRAVSYEQYF
j_gene: TRBJ2-7
d_gene: .
abundance: .
v_gene: TRBV4-3

CDR3nt: TGTGCCAGCAGTTGGGGCAGGGGTAGCGGGCTTGCTCAAGAGACCCAGTACTTC
CDR3aa: CASSWGRGSGLAQETQYF
j_gene: TRBJ2-5
d_gene: .
abundance: .
v_gene: TRBV28